This T cell receptor (beta chain) came from a study of OX40 agonist ivuxolimab in advanced cancers. For the study at large: Ivuxolimab is a fully human IgG2 antibody that activates OX40 (CD134). One patient with hepatocellular carcinoma and two with cutaneous melanoma, three in all, had partial responses.

On this clone itself: The antigen is undetermined.

The assay was immunoSEQ multiplex PCR, and TCRdb's table has in-frame clones only and misses some. The data contain approximately 74,000 clones, more than 80% of them singletons. Study findings and constraints: CD4+ T cells averaged fewer expanded clones than CD8+ T cells.

This CDR3 spans 13 amino acids. The V end was cut by 3 bases, the J end by 4 bases, with 5 bases between. Looked up from germline, CDR1 is SGHKS and CDR2 is YYEKEE (reference sequence). The sequence came from an adult with an advanced solid tumor such as melanoma, head and neck, liver or kidney cancer. This chain links TRBV5-5 with TRBJ2-6; D uncertain. The specimen comprised CD4+ or CD8+ T cells sorted from blood, sampled in a trial of the OX40 agonist ivuxolimab. The CDR3 here is CASSSRGANVLTF. CDR3 DNA sequence: TGTGCCAGCAGCTCAAGGGGGGCCAACGTCCTGACTTTC.